The 30 T cell receptor beta chains given below trace back to one sample, sequenced in a study of T cell changes during pregnancy in multiple sclerosis. Here immunoSEQ multiplex PCR was the method, and the copy in TCRdb shows in-frame clones only, minus some. The data hold over 35,000 clones, with almost 95% observed a single time. The sequenced material came from peripheral blood. Receptor source: a female donor with multiple sclerosis, enrolled in a pregnancy study.

J is TRBJ2-1 and V is TRBV5-1, with 9 bases that match TRBD1. The V gene's germline CDR1 is SGHRS and CDR2 YFSETQ. The CDR3 is 16 residues long. The J segment lost 8 bases and the V segment lost 4 bases, leaving 13 bases of the junction unmatched. CDR3 bases: TGCGCCAGCAGCCAGGACCGGGACAGGGTGAATTATGAGCAGTTCTTC. Amino acid sequence: CASSQDRDRVNYEQFF. The full variable domain, completed using reference TRBV5-1 and TRBJ2-1, is KAGVTQTPRYLIKTRGQQVTLSCSPISGHRSVSWYQQTPGQGLQFLFEYFSETQRNKGNFPGRFSGRQFSNSRSEMNVSTLELGDSALYLCASSQDRDRVNYEQFFGPGTRLTVL.

This clone was found once. The rearrangement joins TRBV6-1 to TRBJ1-1, with unresolved D. The V end was cut by 9 bases, the J end by 7 bases, with 3 bases between. Germline CDR1 reads MNHNS; CDR2 reads SASEGT. The CDR3 loop spans 8 amino acids. CDR3 loop: CASHEAFF. The CDR3 DNA follows: TGTGCCAGTCATGAAGCTTTCTTT.

The rearrangement uses TRBV5-1 and TRBJ2-7; perhaps TRBD1 as D (5 bases). V shed 4 bases and J shed 1 base, with 9 bases lying between them. CDR1 is SGHRS and CDR2 is YFSETQ in the germline V gene. The CDR3 has 13 residues. CDR3 region: CASSQDSSYEQYF. CDR3 in DNA: TGCGCCAGCAGCCAAGACAGTTCCTACGAGCAGTACTTC. Supplemented by reference TRBV5-1 and TRBJ2-7, the full variable domain reads KAGVTQTPRYLIKTRGQQVTLSCSPISGHRSVSWYQQTPGQGLQFLFEYFSETQRNKGNFPGRFSGRQFSNSRSEMNVSTLELGDSALYLCASSQDSSYEQYFGPGTRLTVT.

The V and J genes are TRBV29-1 and TRBJ2-5; D is uncertain. This CDR3 has 11 residues. The V end lost 4 bases, the J end lost 2 bases, and 5 bases lay between the germline ends. Germline V gene data show CDR1 as SQVTM and CDR2 as ANQGSEA. The CDR3, as DNA: TGCAGCGTTGGCAGGCAAGAGACCCAGTACTTC. It translates to CSVGRQETQYF.

The chain couples TRBV2 to TRBJ2-2; D perhaps matches TRBD1 (6 bases). V lost 4 bases and J 6 bases, leaving 18 bases between the germline ends. In germline, CDR1 is SNHLY, CDR2 FYNNEI. The CDR3 covers 16 residues. CDR3 sequence reads: CASSVLRGAGSGELFF. Written as DNA, the CDR3 is TGTGCCAGCAGTGTACTCAGGGGTGCGGGCTCCGGGGAGCTGTTTTTT. Filled out from reference TRBV2 and TRBJ2-2, the complete variable domain reads EPEVTQTPSHQVTQMGQEVILRCVPISNHLYFYWYRQILGQKVEFLVSFYNNEISEKSEIFDDQFSVERPDGSNFTLKIRSTKLEDSAMYFCASSVLRGAGSGELFFGEGSRLTVL.

The genes are TRBV7-6 and TRBJ2-3; D uncertain. This CDR3 has 15 residues. The germline gives CDR1 SGHVS, CDR2 FNYEAQ. Trimming removed 1 base at V and 10 bases at J, with 18 bases between. CDR3 residues: CASSLGSSDTEPQYF. CDR3 nucleotides: TGTGCCAGCAGCTTAGGATCAAGCGACACCGAGCCGCAGTATTTT.

The rearrangement joins TRBV19 to TRBJ1-5; D might be TRBD1 (5 bases). The V and J ends lost 3 bases and 7 bases respectively, with 13 bases between them. Germline V CDR1 and CDR2: LNHDA, SQIVND (reference sequence). The length of the CDR3 is 14 residues. The CDR3 DNA sequence: TGTGCCAGTAGTATGGCGGGGAAGGGGCAGCCCCAGCATTTT. Protein sequence: CASSMAGKGQPQHF.

The gene calls are TRBV30 and TRBJ2-7, with TRBD1 matching over 10 bases. Germline loops: CDR1 GTSNPN, CDR2 SVGIG (reference sequence). V dropped 5 bases and J dropped 6; count of bases not matched to a gene: 7. The CDR3 is 13 amino acids. Here the CDR3 reads CAWGRTGGGEQYF. CDR3 nucleotide sequence: TGTGCCTGGGGGAGGACAGGGGGTGGCGAGCAGTACTTC.

This chain connects TRBV28 to TRBJ1-1; TRBD1 is a possible D gene (6 bases). Trimming took off 10 bases at V and 6 bases at J, with 24 bases between the two ends. Germline assignment: CDR1 MDHEN and CDR2 SYDVKM. The CDR3 is made up of 15 amino acids. The CDR3 here is CATASPPAGGPEAFF. Here the CDR3 DNA reads TGTGCCACCGCCTCCCCCCCGGCGGGGGGCCCTGAAGCTTTCTTT.

This clone was seen just once. The CDR3 nucleotides are TGTGCCAGCAGCCGGGCTGGGGAAGACCAGCCCCAGCATTTT. It encodes CASSRAGEDQPQHF. V usage is TRBV5-6 and J usage is TRBJ1-5, with D unresolved. There are 14 residues in the CDR3. Per germline, CDR1 SGHDT and CDR2 YYEEEE. V gave up 4 bases and J gave up 7 bases, with 15 bases separating them.

The genes are TRBV2 and TRBJ2-1; the D is unclear. V was cut by 1 base and J by 3 bases, with 13 bases left in between. CDR1 and CDR2 from the germline V gene are SNHLY and FYNNEI. This CDR3 has 16 amino acids. CDR3 sequence (DNA): TGTGCCAGCAGTGAAGAATCCTTGATAAACTACAATGAGCAGTTCTTC. Translated: CASSEESLINYNEQFF.

The chain carries TRBV28 and TRBJ1-1, with TRBD1 matching 8 bases. Trimming at V came to 5 bases and at J to 5 bases, leaving 13 bases not matched to a gene. This CDR3 has 16 amino acids. CDR1 is MDHEN and CDR2 is SYDVKM in the germline V gene. CDR3 loop: CASSPSGGGGSTEAFF. CDR3 nucleotide sequence: TGTGCCAGCAGTCCATCAGGGGGCGGCGGTTCTACTGAAGCTTTCTTT.

V gene TRBV6-1 combines with J gene TRBJ2-2; maybe TRBD2 (5 bases). Between the trimmed V and J ends, which lost 2 bases and 2 bases, there was a span of 6 bases. The CDR3 runs 14 residues. CDR1 is MNHNS, CDR2 SASEGT, per germline. The CDR3 DNA follows: TGTGCCAGCAGTGAACCGGGAAACACCGGGGAGCTGTTTTTT. This sequence encodes CASSEPGNTGELFF.

The chain has TRBV6-6 and TRBJ2-5; 9 bases map to TRBD1. CDR1 and CDR2 (germline): MNHNY, SVGAGI (reference sequence). J was trimmed by 6 bases and V by 6 bases; bases with no gene match: 11. This CDR3 comprises 15 residues. DNA of the CDR3: TGTGCCAGCAGAACTACAGGGGGCGCATTAAAGACCCAGTACTTC. Translated, it gives CASRTTGGALKTQYF.

V gene TRBV5-1 combines with J gene TRBJ2-6; 8 bases line up with TRBD1. V dropped 7 bases and J dropped 4; count of bases not matched to a gene: 7. The CDR3 is 15 amino acids. Looked up from germline, CDR1 is SGHRS and CDR2 is YFSETQ. The DNA for the CDR3 is TGCGCCAGCTCGACAGGGGTTCGGGGGGCCAACGTCCTGACTTTC. Its translation: CASSTGVRGANVLTF.

This clone was observed a handful of times. This sequence joins TRBV28 and TRBJ2-2; 11 nucleotides align to TRBD2. The CDR3 extends over 17 amino acids. Germline V lookup: CDR1 MDHEN, CDR2 SYDVKM. The ends lost 0 bases at V and 6 bases at J; junction bases unmatched: 6. CDR3 nucleotide sequence: TGTGCCAGCAGTTTATGGGGCCTAGCGGGAGGTCCCGGGGAGCTGTTTTTT. Translation: CASSLWGLAGGPGELFF. The whole variable domain, filled in from reference TRBV28 and TRBJ2-2, reads DVKVTQSSRYLVKRTGEKVFLECVQDMDHENMFWYRQDPGLGLRLIYFSYDVKMKEKGDIPEGYSVSREKKERFSLILESASTNQTSMYLCASSLWGLAGGPGELFFGEGSRLTVL.

The chain is built from TRBV7-2 and TRBJ1-1; D possibly corresponds to TRBD1 (5 bases). The ends were cut back, 5 bases at V and 4 bases at J, with 11 bases in the middle. The CDR3 has 13 amino acids. The germline CDR1 and CDR2 sequences are SGHTA and FQGNSA. CDR3 coding DNA: TGTGCCAGCAGCCCCACTAGGGGCACTGAAGCTTTCTTT. Protein sequence: CASSPTRGTEAFF.

The chain joins TRBV20-1 to TRBJ1-1; D not resolved. CDR1 and CDR2 (germline): DFQATT, SNEGSKA (reference sequence). V lost 3 bases, J lost 6 bases, and 8 bases lay in between. CDR3 size: 11 residues. CDR3 coding DNA: TGCAGTGCTAGGGTTAATGCTGAAGCTTTCTTT. Its protein product is CSARVNAEAFF.

This chain connects TRBV15 to TRBJ1-1; D ambiguous. The CDR3 is 15 residues long. Germline V gene data show CDR1 as LNHNV and CDR2 as YYDKDF (reference sequence). Trimming took off 2 bases at V and 0 bases at J, with 10 bases between the two ends. CDR3 residues: CATSRQTVMNTEAFF. The CDR3 region has the DNA TGTGCCACCAGCAGACAAACAGTTATGAACACTGAAGCTTTCTTT. Drawing the rest from reference TRBV15 and TRBJ1-1, the complete variable domain is DAMVIQNPRYQVTQFGKPVTLSCSQTLNHNVMYWYQQKSSQAPKLLFHYYDKDFNNEADTPDNFQSRRPNTSFCFLDIRSPGLGDTAMYLCATSRQTVMNTEAFFGQGTRLTVV.

This chain connects TRBV7-8 to TRBJ2-5; D is unclear. The CDR3 sequence is 11 residues long. Per germline, CDR1 SGHVS and CDR2 FQNEAQ. V was clipped by 5 bases and J by 4 bases, with 5 bases between them. The CDR3 DNA reads TGTGCCAGCAGCCCTTCAGAGACCCAGTACTTC. Translated, it gives CASSPSETQYF.

This chain uses TRBV6-6 with TRBJ2-2; no reliable D call. The V gene lost 4 bases and the J gene lost 4 bases, with 10 bases spanning the gap. The CDR3 is 14 amino acids. Germline V gene lookup returns CDR1 MNHNY and CDR2 SVGAGI (reference sequence). This CDR3 is CASSSWTATGELFF. CDR3 nucleotide sequence: TGTGCCAGCAGTTCTTGGACCGCCACCGGGGAGCTGTTTTTT.

The CDR3 region has the DNA TGTGCCTGGAGTGTACGAAGGGGGACGGGCTATGGCTACACCTTC. Translation: CAWSVRRGTGYGYTF. V and J are TRBV30 and TRBJ1-2, with a possible D match to TRBD1 (6 bases). The V gene lost 0 bases and the J gene lost 4 bases, with 15 bases spanning the gap. The CDR3 runs to 15 residues. Germline V CDR1 and CDR2: GTSNPN, SVGIG (reference sequence). The full variable domain, in which reference TRBV30 and TRBJ1-2 provide the parts outside the CDR3, is SQTIHQWPATLVQPVGSPLSLECTVEGTSNPNLYWYRQAAGRGLQLLFYSVGIGQISSEVPQNLSASRPQDRQFILSSKKLLLSDSGFYLCAWSVRRGTGYGYTFGSGTRLTVV.

V is TRBV18 and J is TRBJ2-2; 7 positions match TRBD1. The germline gives CDR1 KGHSH, CDR2 LQKENI. Trimming at V came to 3 bases and at J to 0 bases, leaving 4 bases not matched to a gene. This CDR3 contains 16 residues. In DNA, the CDR3 is TGTGCCAGCTCACCCCCCGGGACAGCGAACACCGGGGAGCTGTTTTTT. Residues: CASSPPGTANTGELFF.

The genes are TRBV27 and TRBJ2-1; 9 positions agree with TRBD2. Germline V CDR1 and CDR2: MNHEY, SMNVEV (reference sequence). This CDR3 has 14 amino acids. V shed 2 bases, J shed 9 bases, and the junction held 5 bases outside the gene matches. The CDR3 sequence is CASSLPGLAGEQFF. For the CDR3, the DNA is TGTGCCAGCAGTTTACCGGGACTAGCTGGTGAGCAGTTCTTC.

Notes on this clone: This sample includes further DNA sequences coding for the same CDR3. The V gene is TRBV6-4, the J gene TRBJ2-2; no clear D. CDR3 length: 13 amino acids. Between the trimmed V and J ends, which lost 0 bases and 3 bases, there was a span of 2 bases. Germline V gives CDR1 MRHNA, CDR2 SNTAGT. CDR3 in amino acids: CASSDSDTGELFF. The CDR3 DNA sequence: TGTGCCAGCAGTGACTCGGACACCGGGGAGCTGTTTTTT.

The chain couples TRBV6-1 to TRBJ2-7; the match to TRBD2 covers 7 bases. The CDR3 is made up of 15 amino acids. CDR1 is MNHNS, CDR2 SASEGT, per germline. J lost 4 bases, V lost 3 bases, and 9 bases had no gene match. DNA of the CDR3: TGTGCCAGCAGTGATGGGCGGGGGAGGATTTACGAGCAGTACTTC. It encodes CASSDGRGRIYEQYF.

This chain joins TRBV28 and TRBJ2-3; the D call may be TRBD1 or TRBD2 (6 bases each). The ends were cut back, 6 bases at V and 4 bases at J, with 14 bases in the middle. From germline, CDR1 is MDHEN and CDR2 SYDVKM. The CDR3 spans 14 residues. The CDR3 DNA reads as TGTGCCAGCAGCTCTTACGGGGGCCCAGATACGCAGTATTTT. This sequence encodes CASSSYGGPDTQYF.

This clone has only one observation. The genes are TRBV7-9 and TRBJ2-2, with 12 bases that match TRBD2. The CDR3 length is 16 residues. J gave up 7 bases and V 5 bases, and 8 bases lay outside the gene matches. Germline assignment: CDR1 SEHNR and CDR2 FQNEAQ (reference sequence). CDR3: CASSKTSGRWIGELFF. Written as DNA, the CDR3 is TGTGCCAGCAGCAAGACTAGCGGGAGATGGATCGGGGAGCTGTTTTTT.

This chain links TRBV5-1 with TRBJ2-1; D might be TRBD2 (5 bases). The length of the CDR3 is 13 residues. The V gene lost 0 bases and the J gene lost 9 bases, with 10 bases spanning the gap. From germline, CDR1 is SGHRS and CDR2 YFSETQ. The CDR3 DNA reads as TGCGCCAGCAGCTTGGTGGCGGGTAGTGAGCAGTTCTTC. Its protein is CASSLVAGSEQFF.

V and J are TRBV5-4 and TRBJ2-2; TRBD1 is a possible D gene (6 bases). Germline V gene data show CDR1 as SGHNT and CDR2 as YYREEE (reference sequence). V lost 2 bases and J 6 bases, leaving 11 bases between the germline ends. The CDR3 runs 14 residues. CDR3 amino acids: CASSLQGWPGELFF. The CDR3 DNA is TGTGCCAGCAGCTTACAGGGTTGGCCCGGGGAGCTGTTTTTT.